The 14 T cell receptor beta chains below were found in one sample sequenced in a study of CD8 T cells in Susac syndrome. RNA was extracted with the RNeasy kit, and a quantity of roughly 0.45 to 1 ug was reverse transcribed using random hexamers. One entry per CDR3 protein, called by TCRdb with MiXCR from the immunoSEQ multiplex PCR reads. The top ten hold approximately 0.3% of the sample, which has approximately 110,000 distinct CDR3 sequences, just over 90% seen once. Sequencing was performed on CD8+ T cells from PBMCs. The receptors were sampled from a human donor with multiple sclerosis.

The chain uses TRBV13 and TRBJ2-7, with D perhaps matching TRBD1 or TRBD2 (7 bases each). Germline V gene lookup returns CDR1 PRHDT and CDR2 FYEKMQ (reference sequence). The CDR3 sequence is 15 residues long. The germline V and J ends were trimmed by 5 bases and 0 bases, with 14 bases remaining between them. CDR3 sequence (DNA): TGTGCCAGCAGCGGGGAGGGACAGTCCTCCTACGAGCAGTACTTC. Encoded protein: CASSGEGQSSYEQYF.

The rearrangement links TRBV5-1 to TRBJ2-7; D is ambiguous. The CDR3 has 14 amino acids. Deletions cut 6 bases from V and 2 bases from J, with 15 bases between. Germline CDR1 SGHRS, CDR2 YFSETQ. CDR3 protein: CASISNRLPYEQYV. The CDR3 DNA sequence: TGCGCCAGCATCTCTAATCGGCTGCCCTACGAGCAGTACGTC.

The chain links TRBV6-4 to TRBJ2-2; D is tentatively TRBD1 or TRBD2 (6 bases each). This CDR3 region has 13 residues. CDR1 is MRHNA, CDR2 SNTAGT, per germline. V was pared by 9 bases and J by 4 bases, with 12 bases between. CDR3: CASSEGGTGELFF. The DNA of the CDR3 is TGTGCCAGTTCTGAGGGGGGCACCGGGGAGCTGTTTTTT.

The chain combines TRBV27 with TRBJ2-7; 7 bases are a match to TRBD1. The CDR3 is made up of 13 amino acids. The V segment lost 5 bases and the J segment 3 bases; nucleotides outside the gene matches: 4. The germline V gene encodes CDR1 MNHEY and CDR2 SMNVEV (reference sequence). CDR3 in amino acids: CASSQGEIYEQYF. The CDR3 coding sequence is TGTGCCAGCAGTCAGGGGGAAATCTACGAGCAGTACTTC.

This chain connects TRBV6-1 to TRBJ2-3; 13 positions match TRBD2. Germline V CDR1 and CDR2: MNHNS, SASEGT. The ends lost 1 base at V and 5 bases at J; junction bases unmatched: 6. The CDR3 contains 17 residues. This CDR3 reads CASSEGRTSGRGDTQYF. The CDR3 DNA sequence: TGTGCCAGCAGTGAAGGAAGGACTAGCGGGAGAGGAGATACGCAGTATTTT.

This chain joins TRBV20-1 and TRBJ1-1, with TRBD1 matching 7 bases. Germline loops: CDR1 DFQATT, CDR2 SNEGSKA (reference sequence). The CDR3 loop spans 13 amino acids. After removal of 0 bases from V and 4 bases from J, the junction contained 2 bases not matched to a gene. The CDR3 here is CSAREQGITEAFF. The CDR3 DNA is TGCAGTGCTAGAGAACAGGGGATCACTGAAGCTTTCTTT.

This clonotype was counted once. The CDR3 DNA reads as TGTGCCAGCAGTCTCATTTCCGGGGACCGATACAATGAGCAGTTCTTC. Its translation is CASSLISGDRYNEQFF. The V and J genes are TRBV12-3 or TRBV12-4 and TRBJ2-1; D possibly uses TRBD1 or TRBD2 (5 bases each). V lost 5 bases and J lost 4, with 18 bases in between. This CDR3 is 16 amino acids long.

The chain uses TRBV6-6 and TRBJ2-7; D call uncertain. The V gene's germline CDR1 is MNHNY and CDR2 SVGAGI (reference sequence). The germline V and J ends were trimmed by 11 bases and 1 base, with 9 bases remaining between them. This CDR3 is built from 11 residues. CDR3: CAGSRSYEQYV. CDR3 in DNA: TGTGCCGGATCGAGATCCTACGAGCAGTACGTC.

The J gene is TRBJ2-3, the V gene TRBV9, with D possibly being TRBD1 or TRBD2 (5 bases each). CDR3 size: 12 residues. V was cut by 6 bases and J by 9 bases, with 14 bases left in between. Germline CDR1 SGDLS, CDR2 YYNGEE. In DNA form, the CDR3 reads TGTGCCAGCAACCGTGGGGACCACACGCAGTATTTT. It is translated as CASNRGDHTQYF.

The V call is TRBV27, the J call TRBJ2-1; D is possibly TRBD2 (6 bases). Germline V gene sequence: CDR1 MNHEY, CDR2 SMNVEV (reference sequence). The CDR3 contains 14 residues. Deletions cut 1 base from V and 6 bases from J, with 10 bases between. The CDR3 region is CASSLYGRANEQFF. In DNA form, the CDR3 reads TGTGCCAGCAGTTTATACGGGAGAGCCAATGAGCAGTTCTTC.

The rearrangement uses TRBV18 and TRBJ2-7; D is ambiguous. Trimming left V 2 bases short and J 7 bases short, with 15 bases between. Germline values: CDR1 KGHSH, CDR2 LQKENI. The CDR3 is 14 amino acids. Here the CDR3 reads CASSPATAFGEQYV. Here the CDR3 DNA reads TGTGCCAGCTCACCAGCGACTGCCTTTGGGGAGCAGTACGTC.

This clonotype came up once. This chain connects TRBV9 to TRBJ2-7; D remains unclear. CDR1 SGDLS and CDR2 YYNGEE come from the germline V gene. This CDR3 is built from 15 residues. V was pared by 4 bases and J by 3 bases, with 17 bases between. The chain's CDR3 is CASSPGLDPIYEQYF. CDR3 DNA sequence: TGTGCCAGCAGCCCGGGTCTGGACCCCATCTACGAGCAGTACTTC.

This chain links TRBV15 with TRBJ1-4; D remains unclear. CDR1 is LNHNV, CDR2 YYDKDF, per germline (reference sequence). The germline V and J ends were trimmed by 0 bases and 0 bases, with 5 bases remaining between them. The CDR3 loop spans 15 amino acids. For the CDR3, the DNA is TGTGCCACCAGCAGAGATCGGGCAACTAATGAAAAACTGTTTTTT. It translates to CATSRDRATNEKLFF.

The sample holds one count of this clonotype. V gene TRBV20-1 combines with J gene TRBJ2-6; TRBD1 might be the D (5 bases). The germline V gene has CDR1 DFQATT and CDR2 SNEGSKA (reference sequence). V lost 6 bases to trimming and J lost 0 bases, with 18 bases between them. The CDR3 contains 17 residues. In nucleotides, the CDR3 is TGCAGTGCCAGCCAGGGATTAGGAATCTCTGGGGCCAACGTCCTGACTTTC. Encoded protein: CSASQGLGISGANVLTF.